There are a few counts of the clone carrying this TCR beta chain. What it binds is unknown. The CDR3 sequence is 14 residues long. The germline V gene has CDR1 KGHSH and CDR2 LQKENI. Trimming took off 3 bases at V and 0 bases at J, with 9 bases between the two ends. This sample is drawn from a study of response to subunit inactivated influenza vaccine. TCRdb ran MiXCR on the RT-PCR reads and lists one entry per CDR3 protein. The sample records about 310,000 distinct CDR3 sequences, about 20% being singletons. General study results and limits: T cells newly recruited by each seasonal influenza vaccination are few, the authors suggested.

The sequenced sample was PBMCs from blood, obtained less than 22 months after vaccination. The TCR originated in a man aged 50 to 69 who received an inactivated influenza vaccine. This chain links TRBV18 with TRBJ2-7; either TRBD1 or TRBD2 may supply D (5 bases each). In DNA form, the CDR3 reads TGTGCCAGCTCACCTGGGACGGTCTCCTACGAGCAGTACTTC. Amino acid sequence: CASSPGTVSYEQYF. Complete variable domain (other parts from reference TRBV18 and TRBJ2-7): NAGVMQNPRHLVRRRGQEARLRCSPMKGHSHVYWYRQLPEEGLKFMVYLQKENIIDESGMPKERFSAEFPKEGPSILRIQQVVRGDSAAYFCASSPGTVSYEQYFGPGTRLTVT.